These 31 T cell receptor beta chains originate from one sample sequenced in a study of control samples from healthy donors and cancer patients. The assay was immunoSEQ multiplex PCR, and TCRdb's table has in-frame clones only and misses some. Of approximately 230,000 clones listed, approximately 80% were seen once; the top ten hold 13%. Sequenced input: PBMCs. The receptors originated from a woman aged 55-69 years with lung cancer.

The chain is built from TRBV5-1 and TRBJ2-7; D is possibly TRBD1 or TRBD2 (5 bases each). CDR1 is SGHRS and CDR2 is YFSETQ in the germline V gene. V lost 0 bases and J 6 bases, leaving 16 bases between the germline ends. The CDR3 extends over 15 amino acids. The CDR3 DNA is TGCGCCAGCAGCTTGGGAGGGACCAACCCTACCGAGCAGTACTTC. It codes for CASSLGGTNPTEQYF.

This rearrangement joins TRBV28 to TRBJ1-4; no reliable D call. The germline V gene encodes CDR1 MDHEN and CDR2 SYDVKM. This CDR3 spans 13 amino acids. Deletions cut 10 bases from V and 0 bases from J, with 9 bases between. CDR3 protein: CATGPATNEKLFF. The CDR3 DNA sequence: TGTGCCACCGGACCTGCAACTAATGAAAAACTGTTTTTT.

The chain couples TRBV7-9 to TRBJ2-7; perhaps TRBD2 as D (6 bases). The CDR3 extends over 13 amino acids. Between the trimmed V and J ends, which lost 6 bases and 5 bases, there was a span of 14 bases. The germline V gene encodes CDR1 SEHNR and CDR2 FQNEAQ (reference sequence). This CDR3 reads CASRRGDGHEQYF. The CDR3, as DNA: TGTGCCAGCAGGCGGGGCGACGGGCACGAGCAGTACTTC.

This clone was recorded a few times. This chain uses TRBV7-8 with TRBJ1-1; D remains unclear. Trimming shortened V by 1 base and J by 4 bases, and 7 bases separated the two germline ends. CDR3 size: 13 residues. Germline assignment: CDR1 SGHVS and CDR2 FQNEAQ. This CDR3 is CASSLGEGTEAFF. The DNA for the CDR3 is TGTGCCAGCAGCTTAGGAGAGGGCACTGAAGCTTTCTTT.

V is TRBV18 and J is TRBJ1-3; D may be TRBD1 (6 bases). The CDR3 has 15 amino acids. V was cut by 5 bases and J by 1 base, with 12 bases left in between. Germline V gene lookup returns CDR1 KGHSH and CDR2 LQKENI. Here the CDR3 DNA reads TGTGCCAGCTCAGGGGGGGCGGCGTCTGGAAACACCATATATTTT. As protein: CASSGGAASGNTIYF.

The genes are TRBV7-9 and TRBJ1-5, with 11 bases fitting TRBD1. The V segment lost 5 bases and the J segment 7 bases; nucleotides outside the gene matches: 4. The CDR3 spans 14 residues. Germline lookup yields CDR1 SEHNR and CDR2 FQNEAQ (reference sequence). The CDR3 here is CASSPGQGEQPQHF. CDR3 nucleotides: TGTGCCAGCAGCCCGGGACAGGGGGAACAGCCCCAGCATTTT.

The chain combines TRBV3-1 (or the pseudogene TRBV3-2) with TRBJ1-2; D call uncertain. This CDR3 region has 16 residues. Per germline, CDR1 LGHDT and CDR2 YNNKEL (reference sequence). Trimming cost V 6 bases and J 0 bases, with 17 bases left between them. For the CDR3, the DNA is TGTGCCAGCAGACCCATTAGTACCGGATCTAACTATGGCTACACCTTC. Its protein product is CASRPISTGSNYGYTF.

The table lists this clone with a few counts. The rearrangement links TRBV2 to TRBJ2-7; D might be TRBD2 (5 bases). The V gene lost 8 bases and the J gene lost 0 bases, with 8 bases spanning the gap. The germline CDR1 and CDR2 sequences are SNHLY and FYNNEI. The CDR3 covers 12 residues. CDR3 sequence (DNA): TGTGCCAGCGGACTTCTCTCCTACGAGCAGTACTTC. It encodes CASGLLSYEQYF. Drawing the rest from reference TRBV2 and TRBJ2-7, the complete variable domain is EPEVTQTPSHQVTQMGQEVILRCVPISNHLYFYWYRQILGQKVEFLVSFYNNEISEKSEIFDDQFSVERPDGSNFTLKIRSTKLEDSAMYFCASGLLSYEQYFGPGTRLTVT.

The table lists this clone with a few counts. The chain employs TRBV19 and TRBJ2-2; tentative D call: TRBD1 (6 bases). CDR1 and CDR2 (germline): LNHDA, SQIVND (reference sequence). The CDR3 covers 13 residues. V dropped 8 bases and J dropped 6 bases, with 13 bases sitting between them. CDR3 residues: CASSYRVSGELFF. The CDR3 region has the DNA TGTGCCAGTTCATACAGGGTATCCGGGGAGCTGTTTTTT.

The count of this clone is one. The chain has TRBV5-1 and TRBJ2-3; D gene uncertain. The CDR3 runs 15 residues. Trimming left V 1 base short and J 1 base short, with 10 bases between. Germline V gives CDR1 SGHRS, CDR2 YFSETQ. The CDR3 DNA follows: TGCGCCAGCAGCTTGAATAGAGGTGGCACAGATACGCAGTATTTT. This gives the protein CASSLNRGGTDTQYF.

The genes are TRBV2 and TRBJ1-2, with unresolved D. This CDR3 is 11 amino acids long. Trimming removed 5 bases at V and 5 bases at J, with 6 bases between. CDR1 and CDR2 (germline): SNHLY, FYNNEI. The CDR3 DNA is TGTGCCAGCAGTTACAGATATGGCTACACCTTC. Protein: CASSYRYGYTF.

The chain is built from TRBV2 and TRBJ1-2; TRBD1 is a possible D gene (5 bases). CDR1 is SNHLY and CDR2 is FYNNEI in the germline V gene. This CDR3 comprises 12 residues. V dropped 3 bases and J dropped 4 bases, with 6 bases sitting between them. The CDR3 DNA follows: TGTGCCAGCAGTGAGCAGGGCTATGGCTACACCTTC. Amino acid sequence: CASSEQGYGYTF.

The genes are TRBV5-6 and TRBJ2-7, with D possibly being TRBD1 (6 bases). This CDR3 contains 13 residues. Trimming cost V 5 bases and J 3 bases, with 12 bases left between them. The germline CDR1 and CDR2 sequences are SGHDT and YYEEEE. The CDR3 sequence is CASRQDSYYEQYF. CDR3 sequence (DNA): TGTGCCAGCAGACAGGACAGTTACTACGAGCAGTACTTC.

The CDR3 nucleotides read TGTGCCAGCAGCCAAGGAGGGGGGCCAACAGATACGCAGTATTTT. Amino acid sequence: CASSQGGGPTDTQYF. The V call is TRBV3-1 (or the pseudogene TRBV3-2), the J call TRBJ2-3; TRBD1 or TRBD2 may be the D gene (6 bases each). The V end was cut by 1 base, the J end by 3 bases, with 11 bases between. The CDR3 consists of 15 residues. The germline V gene encodes CDR1 LGHDT and CDR2 YNNKEL (reference sequence).

The J gene is TRBJ2-6, the V gene TRBV7-9, with D perhaps matching TRBD2 (6 bases). This CDR3 has 16 amino acids. The V gene lost 0 bases and the J gene lost 2 bases, with 8 bases spanning the gap. Germline assignment: CDR1 SEHNR and CDR2 FQNEAQ (reference sequence). CDR3 sequence: CASSLASGAGANVLTF. Written as DNA, the CDR3 is TGTGCCAGCAGCTTAGCGTCGGGAGCTGGGGCCAACGTCCTGACTTTC.

The chain's CDR3 is CATSDSYGRGGNSPLHF. CDR3 coding DNA: TGTGCCACCAGTGATTCGTACGGGAGAGGGGGTAATTCACCCCTCCACTTT. The V and J genes are TRBV24-1 and TRBJ1-6; TRBD1 is a possible D gene (6 bases). This CDR3 spans 17 amino acids. The V and J ends lost 2 bases and 6 bases respectively, with 16 bases between them. CDR1 is KGHDR, CDR2 SFDVKD, per germline.

The V and J genes are TRBV7-6 and TRBJ1-1, with TRBD1 identical over 8 bases. The J segment lost 4 bases and the V segment lost 6 bases, leaving 19 bases of the junction unmatched. Per the germline V gene, CDR1 is SGHVS and CDR2 is FNYEAQ. This CDR3 region has 18 residues. The CDR3: CASSSNVGTGAYSTEAFF. CDR3 DNA: TGTGCCAGCAGTTCGAACGTAGGGACAGGAGCTTATAGCACTGAAGCTTTCTTT.

This chain uses TRBV24-1 with TRBJ2-3; TRBD1 agrees at 9 bases. From germline, CDR1 is KGHDR and CDR2 SFDVKD. V shed 4 bases and J 4 bases; nucleotides not matched to a gene: 11. The CDR3 runs 17 residues. CDR3 protein: CATSDSHFDRGADTQYF. The CDR3 coding sequence is TGTGCCACCAGTGACTCACACTTCGACAGGGGGGCAGATACGCAGTATTTT.

The chain is built from TRBV6-5 and TRBJ2-5; TRBD1 is a possible D gene (6 bases). V shed 7 bases and J shed 1 base, with 16 bases lying between them. This CDR3 has 15 residues. From germline, CDR1 is MNHEY and CDR2 SVGAGI. Here the CDR3 DNA reads TGTGCCAGCAACCGACAGGTTAGGGGCCAAGAGACCCAGTACTTC. As protein: CASNRQVRGQETQYF.

This sequence joins TRBV2 and TRBJ1-1; D is unclear. The CDR3 sequence is 14 residues long. Trimming took off 4 bases at V and 0 bases at J, with 9 bases between the two ends. In germline, CDR1 is SNHLY, CDR2 FYNNEI. The CDR3 sequence is CASSVVDMNTEAFF. The CDR3 DNA is TGTGCCAGCAGTGTTGTGGATATGAACACTGAAGCTTTCTTT.

The chain couples TRBV24-1 to TRBJ2-3, with 12 positions matching TRBD2. CDR3 length equals 15 residues. V was clipped by 3 bases and J by 9 bases; unmatched bases: 6. Germline V gene lookup returns CDR1 KGHDR and CDR2 SFDVKD. The CDR3 DNA sequence: TGTGCCACCAGTGATCCGGGACTAGCGGGCACAACGCAGTATTTT. This gives the protein CATSDPGLAGTTQYF.

V is TRBV9 and J is TRBJ2-2; D ambiguous. V was cut by 2 bases and J by 3 bases, with 17 bases left in between. Germline CDR1 and CDR2: SGDLS and YYNGEE. The CDR3 sequence is 17 residues long. CDR3 nucleotide sequence: TGTGCCAGCAGCGTTTCGACGGTTAACCGGGACACCGGGGAGCTGTTTTTT. Amino acid sequence: CASSVSTVNRDTGELFF.

The chain is built from TRBV3-1 (or the pseudogene TRBV3-2) and TRBJ1-5; weak D call: TRBD1 (6 bases). V dropped 1 base and J dropped 8 bases, with 6 bases sitting between them. The CDR3 contains 12 residues. Germline lookup yields CDR1 LGHDT and CDR2 YNNKEL (reference sequence). The CDR3, as DNA: TGTGCCAGCAGCCAAGCAGGGGAGCCCCAGCATTTT. Its protein is CASSQAGEPQHF.

V is TRBV14 and J is TRBJ1-1; unclear D gene. The germline gives CDR1 SGHDN, CDR2 FVKESK. CDR3 length equals 13 residues. The ends were cut back, 4 bases at V and 2 bases at J, with 8 bases in the middle. CDR3: CASSLSLNTEAFF. The CDR3, as DNA: TGTGCCAGCAGCCTCTCACTTAACACTGAAGCTTTCTTT. The whole variable domain, filled in from reference TRBV14 and TRBJ1-1, reads EAGVTQFPSHSVIEKGQTVTLRCDPISGHDNLYWYRRVMGKEIKFLLHFVKESKQDESGMPNNRFLAERTGGTYSTLKVQPAELEDSGVYFCASSLSLNTEAFFGQGTRLTVV.

This CDR3 reads CASSPRGTSNNEQFF. CDR3 sequence (DNA): TGTGCCAGCAGCCCGAGGGGGACTAGCAACAATGAGCAGTTCTTC. J is TRBJ2-1 and V is TRBV7-6, with 9 bases identical to TRBD2. Germline assignment: CDR1 SGHVS and CDR2 FNYEAQ. With 5 bases clipped from V and 5 bases from J, the junction kept 7 bases outside the gene matches. The CDR3 covers 15 residues.

The count of this clone is one. The chain has TRBV27 and TRBJ2-7; unclear D gene. V dropped 5 bases and J dropped 7 bases, with 15 bases sitting between them. Germline V lookup: CDR1 MNHEY, CDR2 SMNVEV (reference sequence). The CDR3 is 13 residues long. The CDR3 DNA follows: TGTGCCAGCAGTCTAAGGGAATCTGGTGAGCAGTACTTC. As protein: CASSLRESGEQYF.

J is TRBJ1-5 and V is TRBV25-1; tentative D call: TRBD1 (5 bases). V gave up 6 bases and J gave up 11 bases, with 11 bases separating them. The CDR3 runs to 11 residues. Germline CDR1 reads MGHDK; CDR2 reads SYGVNS. CDR3 sequence reads: CASSLDKAQHF. CDR3 coding DNA: TGTGCCAGCAGCTTGGACAAGGCCCAGCATTTT. Complete variable domain (other parts from reference TRBV25-1 and TRBJ1-5): EADIYQTPRYLVIGTGKKITLECSQTMGHDKMYWYQQDPGMELHLIHYSYGVNSTEKGDLSSESTVSRIRTEHFPLTLESARPSHTSQYLCASSLDKAQHFGDGTRLSIL.

The chain employs TRBV19 and TRBJ1-6; D gene uncertain. V shed 7 bases and J shed 7 bases, with 11 bases lying between them. The germline V gene encodes CDR1 LNHDA and CDR2 SQIVND (reference sequence). This CDR3 has 13 amino acids. DNA of the CDR3: TGTGCCAGTACCCTGGATGCGAATTCACCCCTCCACTTT. It is translated as CASTLDANSPLHF.

The rearrangement links TRBV28 to TRBJ1-5; no reliable D call. In germline, CDR1 is MDHEN, CDR2 SYDVKM. V lost 5 bases, J lost 5 bases, and 7 bases lay in between. The CDR3 length is 12 residues. This chain's CDR3 is CASSHGDQPQHF. The CDR3, as DNA: TGTGCCAGCAGTCACGGGGATCAGCCCCAGCATTTT. Full variable domain (remainder filled in from reference TRBV28 and TRBJ1-5): DVKVTQSSRYLVKRTGEKVFLECVQDMDHENMFWYRQDPGLGLRLIYFSYDVKMKEKGDIPEGYSVSREKKERFSLILESASTNQTSMYLCASSHGDQPQHFGDGTRLSIL.

This sequence joins TRBV5-1 and TRBJ2-5; 7 bases line up with TRBD2. This CDR3 is built from 15 residues. V lost 0 bases and J lost 2; bases outside the gene matches: 4. Germline V gene lookup returns CDR1 SGHRS and CDR2 YFSETQ. CDR3 sequence: CASSLGGTTQETQYF. In nucleotides, the CDR3 is TGCGCCAGCAGCTTGGGGGGGACTACTCAAGAGACCCAGTACTTC. The full variable domain, its missing parts supplied by reference TRBV5-1 and TRBJ2-5, is KAGVTQTPRYLIKTRGQQVTLSCSPISGHRSVSWYQQTPGQGLQFLFEYFSETQRNKGNFPGRFSGRQFSNSRSEMNVSTLELGDSALYLCASSLGGTTQETQYFGPGTRLLVL.

The chain carries TRBV6-5 and TRBJ2-7; D could derive from TRBD1 or TRBD2 (6 bases each). This CDR3 has 13 residues. Germline V lookup: CDR1 MNHEY, CDR2 SVGAGI. Trimming left V 2 bases short and J 2 bases short, with 7 bases between. The CDR3 sequence: CASSYGGPYEQYF. The CDR3 nucleotides read TGTGCCAGCAGTTACGGGGGGCCCTACGAGCAGTACTTC.